At least ten counts were recorded for the clone carrying this T cell receptor beta chain. Its antigen remains unknown. These data originate in a study of CD8+CD57+ T cells in acquired aplastic anemia. Profiling of TCR beta VDJ combinations and CDR3 sequences used genomic DNA as template. MiXCR, run by TCRdb on the reads, gives a single entry per CDR3 protein. The sample includes 50,000 to 70,000 distinct CDR3 sequences, less than 65% seen only once; the top ten take under 2.5%. Study findings and constraints: About 29 sequences, all CD8+ CDR3, were shared between patients and controls.

The CDR3 has 14 amino acids. Trimming at V came to 6 bases and at J to 3 bases, leaving 5 bases not matched to a gene. Germline V gene data show CDR1 as LGHDT and CDR2 as YNNKEL (reference sequence). The sample was sorted CD4+, CD8+, or CD8+CD57+ T cells (not recorded which) from PBMCs. This clonotype was sampled from a human donor in good health, serving as a control. V usage is TRBV3-1 and J usage is TRBJ2-5; 9 positions agree with TRBD1. CDR3 sequence (DNA): TGTGCCAGCAGGGATACAGGGGGCGAAGAGACCCAGTACTTC. Translating gives CASRDTGGEETQYF.